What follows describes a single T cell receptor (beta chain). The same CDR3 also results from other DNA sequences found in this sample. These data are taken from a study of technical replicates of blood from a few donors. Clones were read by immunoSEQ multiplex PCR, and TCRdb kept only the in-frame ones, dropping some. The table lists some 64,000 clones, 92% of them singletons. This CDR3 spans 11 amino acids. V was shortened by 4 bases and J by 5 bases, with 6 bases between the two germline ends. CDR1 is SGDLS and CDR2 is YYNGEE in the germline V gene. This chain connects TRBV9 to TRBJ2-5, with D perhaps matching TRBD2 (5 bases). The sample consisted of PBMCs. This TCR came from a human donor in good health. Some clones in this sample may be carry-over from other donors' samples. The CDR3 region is CASSRGETQYF. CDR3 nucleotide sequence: TGTGCCAGCAGCAGAGGGGAGACCCAGTACTTC.